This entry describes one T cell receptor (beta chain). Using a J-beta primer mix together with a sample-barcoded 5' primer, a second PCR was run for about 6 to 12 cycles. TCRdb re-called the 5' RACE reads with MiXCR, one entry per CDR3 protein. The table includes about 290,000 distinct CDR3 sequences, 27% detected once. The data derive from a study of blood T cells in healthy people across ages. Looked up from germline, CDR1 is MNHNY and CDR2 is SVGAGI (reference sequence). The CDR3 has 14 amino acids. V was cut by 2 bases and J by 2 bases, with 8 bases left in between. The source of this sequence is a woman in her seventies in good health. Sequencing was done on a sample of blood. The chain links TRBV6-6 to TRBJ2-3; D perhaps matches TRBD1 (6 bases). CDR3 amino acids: CASSYGDTTDTQYF. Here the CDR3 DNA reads TGTGCCAGCAGTTACGGGGACACCACAGATACGCAGTATTTT.